These T cell receptor beta chains were read from a single sample in a study of blood T cell repertoires in COVID-19. Profiled with immunoSEQ multiplex PCR; TCRdb holds only in-frame clones, not every one. This table has over 200,000 clones, about 89% appearing once. Sequenced: PBMCs or T cells enriched from blood (not recorded which). These receptors were obtained from a middle-aged man who had recovered from COVID-19. CDR3s include the opening cysteine and the closing phenylalanine or tryptophan. Clone size is not always given. Where it is, it says once, few, many or a class for expanded clones.

cdr3_length clone_size v_call cdr3_aa
15 . TRBV3-1/TRBV3-2 CASSPRDRGNTEAFF
15 . TRBV2 CASSDGGPLNQPQHF
14 . TRBV12-5 CASGIGTENEKLFF
14 once TRBV5-1 CASSLWGRNTEAFF
18 once TRBV4-1 CASSQDDLAGVGWDEQFF
17 few TRBV7-8 CASTGRGLVEYQETQYF
15 once TRBV19 CATKPGLAGVAEQYF
13 . TRBV6-5 CASRRQSYYEQYF
15 once TRBV19 CASRDRILAKNIQYF
15 . TRBV29-1 CSVEKSGAWNYGYTF
15 once TRBV6-5 CASSIAGSSYNEQFF
15 . TRBV28 CASGPTGIGHQPQHF
14 many TRBV19 CASKAGDASYEQYF
18 . TRBV7-3 CASSPQVGGGGLRETQYF
14 . TRBV15 CATSYVGGIDTQYF
11 . TRBV29-1 CSVDGAYEQYF
15 once TRBV5-8 CASSLDQGVYNEQFF
15 . TRBV4-2 CASSYNRGSNSPLHF
14 . TRBV15 CATSREKGRQPQHF
14 . TRBV11-2 CASSSGQGAGEQYF
13 . TRBV25-1 CASSESGNRETFF
14 . TRBV4-1 CASSRVGSSETQYF
18 . TRBV4-2 CASSQEESRVYSQETQYF
16 . TRBV14 CASKRGPFESTGELFF
15 . TRBV27 CASSLRQGEGYGYTF
14 once TRBV2 CASSEEGGNTEAFF
15 . TRBV4-3 CASSQEEAPWDTQYF
16 . TRBV5-1 CASSPGLTGLWETQYF